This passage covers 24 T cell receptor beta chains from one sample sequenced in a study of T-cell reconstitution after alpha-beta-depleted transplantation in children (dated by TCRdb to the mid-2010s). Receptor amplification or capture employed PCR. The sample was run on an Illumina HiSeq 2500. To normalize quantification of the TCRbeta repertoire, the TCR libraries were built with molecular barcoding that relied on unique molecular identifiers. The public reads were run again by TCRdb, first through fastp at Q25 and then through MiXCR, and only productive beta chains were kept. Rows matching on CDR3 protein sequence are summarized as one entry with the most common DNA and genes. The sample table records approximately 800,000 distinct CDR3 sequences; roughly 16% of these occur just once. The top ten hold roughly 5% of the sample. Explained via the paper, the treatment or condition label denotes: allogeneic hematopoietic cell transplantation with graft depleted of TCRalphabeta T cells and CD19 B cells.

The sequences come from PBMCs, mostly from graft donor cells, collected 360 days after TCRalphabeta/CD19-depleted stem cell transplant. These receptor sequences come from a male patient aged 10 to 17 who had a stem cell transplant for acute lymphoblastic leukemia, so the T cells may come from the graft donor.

The CDR3 DNA is TGCAGCGTTGAGGAGGAGACAGGAGGTGGCTACACCTTC. Its protein product is CSVEEETGGGYTF. The chain uses TRBV29-1 and TRBJ1-2; the D gene is possibly TRBD1 (6 bases). With 3 bases removed from V and 7 bases from J, the gap between germline ends came to 15 bases. Germline values: CDR1 SQVTM, CDR2 ANQGSEA. The CDR3 length is 13 residues.

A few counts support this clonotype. CDR3 protein: CASSRTGTQPQHF. DNA of the CDR3: TGTGCCAGCTCACGGACAGGGACTCAGCCCCAGCATTTT. This chain connects TRBV6-1 to TRBJ1-5; 8 nucleotides match TRBD1. There are 13 residues in the CDR3. V was clipped by 8 bases and J by 6 bases; unmatched bases: 6. Germline CDR1 MNHNS, CDR2 SASEGT.

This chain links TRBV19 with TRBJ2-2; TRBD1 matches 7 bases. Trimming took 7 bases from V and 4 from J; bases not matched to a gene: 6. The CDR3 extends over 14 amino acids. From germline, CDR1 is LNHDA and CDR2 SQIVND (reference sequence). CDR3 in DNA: TGTGCCAGTACCTTGCACAGGGGCACCGGGGAGCTGTTTTTT. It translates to CASTLHRGTGELFF.

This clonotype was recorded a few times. CDR3 sequence: CSARDYTVSYEQYF. In DNA form, the CDR3 reads TGCAGTGCTAGAGATTACACAGTTTCCTACGAGCAGTACTTC. The rearrangement joins TRBV20-1 to TRBJ2-7; D is undetermined. V lost 0 bases, J lost 1 base, and 10 bases lay in between. From germline, CDR1 is DFQATT and CDR2 SNEGSKA (reference sequence). This CDR3 has 14 residues.

The CDR3 nucleotides are TGCAGCGGGAAAGGTCGTAACGAGCAGTACTTC. Protein: CSGKGRNEQYF. The gene calls are TRBV29-1 and TRBJ2-7; D ambiguous. Germline loops: CDR1 SQVTM, CDR2 ANQGSEA. V was shortened by 7 bases and J by 5 bases, with 12 bases between the two germline ends. CDR3 length: 11 residues.

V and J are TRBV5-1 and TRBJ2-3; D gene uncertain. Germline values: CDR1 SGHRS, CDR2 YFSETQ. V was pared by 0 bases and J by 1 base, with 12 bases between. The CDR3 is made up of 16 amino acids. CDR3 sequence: CASSLASVERTDTQYF. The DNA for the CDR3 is TGCGCCAGCAGCTTGGCAAGCGTAGAACGCACAGATACGCAGTATTTT.

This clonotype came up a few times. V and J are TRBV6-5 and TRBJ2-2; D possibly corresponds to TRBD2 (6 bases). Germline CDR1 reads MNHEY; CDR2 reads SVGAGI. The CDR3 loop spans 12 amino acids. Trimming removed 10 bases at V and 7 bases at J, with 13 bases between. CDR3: CATHPGVGELFF. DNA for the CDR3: TGTGCCACCCACCCGGGGGTCGGGGAGCTGTTTTTT.

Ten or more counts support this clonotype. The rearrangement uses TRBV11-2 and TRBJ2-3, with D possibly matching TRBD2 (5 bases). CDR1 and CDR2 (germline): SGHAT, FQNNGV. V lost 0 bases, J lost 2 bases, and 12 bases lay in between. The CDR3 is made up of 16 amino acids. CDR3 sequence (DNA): TGTGCCAGCAGCTTAGATACGGGATCCTTCACAGATACGCAGTATTTT. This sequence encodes CASSLDTGSFTDTQYF.

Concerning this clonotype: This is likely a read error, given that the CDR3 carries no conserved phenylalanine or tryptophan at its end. In nucleotides, the CDR3 is TGCAGCGTTGAAATAGCCCCTTATAACTATGGCTACACCTAC. Translating it yields CSVEIAPYNYGYTY. The chain is built from TRBV29-1 and TRBJ1-2; D call uncertain. The CDR3 spans 14 residues. Germline lookup yields CDR1 SQVTM and CDR2 ANQGSEA. Trimming took 2 bases from V and 1 from J, leaving 11 bases between them.

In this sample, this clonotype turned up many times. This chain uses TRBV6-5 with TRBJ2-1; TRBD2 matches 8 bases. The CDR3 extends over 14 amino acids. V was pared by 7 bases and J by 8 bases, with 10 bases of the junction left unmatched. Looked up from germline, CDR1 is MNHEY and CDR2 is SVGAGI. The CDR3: CASTNGGGSDEQFF. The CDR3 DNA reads TGTGCCAGCACAAACGGGGGGGGAAGTGATGAGCAGTTCTTC.

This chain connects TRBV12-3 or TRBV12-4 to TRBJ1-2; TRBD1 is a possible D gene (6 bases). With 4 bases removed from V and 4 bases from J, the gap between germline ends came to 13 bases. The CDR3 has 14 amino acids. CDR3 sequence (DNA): TGTGCCAGCAGTTCCAACAGGGATCTCTATGGCTACACCTTC. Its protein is CASSSNRDLYGYTF.

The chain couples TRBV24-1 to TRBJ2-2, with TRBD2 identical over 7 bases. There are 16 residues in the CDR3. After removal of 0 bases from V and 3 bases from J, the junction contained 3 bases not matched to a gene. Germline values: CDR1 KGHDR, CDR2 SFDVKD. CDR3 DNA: TGTGCCACCAGTGATTTGGCTAGCGGCTACACCGGGGAGCTGTTTTTT. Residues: CATSDLASGYTGELFF.

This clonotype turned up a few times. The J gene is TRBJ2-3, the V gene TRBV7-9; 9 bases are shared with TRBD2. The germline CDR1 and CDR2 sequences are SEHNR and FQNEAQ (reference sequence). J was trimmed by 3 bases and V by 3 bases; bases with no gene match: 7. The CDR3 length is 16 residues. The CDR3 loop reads CASSFPSREGTDTQYF. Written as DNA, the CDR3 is TGTGCCAGCAGCTTCCCCTCGCGGGAGGGGACAGATACGCAGTATTTT.

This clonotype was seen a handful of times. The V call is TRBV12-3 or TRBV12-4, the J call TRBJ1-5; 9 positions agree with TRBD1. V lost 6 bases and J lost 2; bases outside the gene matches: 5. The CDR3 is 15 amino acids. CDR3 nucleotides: TGTGCCAGCAGGTTCGGGGACAGGGGCAATCAGCCCCAGCATTTT. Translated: CASRFGDRGNQPQHF.

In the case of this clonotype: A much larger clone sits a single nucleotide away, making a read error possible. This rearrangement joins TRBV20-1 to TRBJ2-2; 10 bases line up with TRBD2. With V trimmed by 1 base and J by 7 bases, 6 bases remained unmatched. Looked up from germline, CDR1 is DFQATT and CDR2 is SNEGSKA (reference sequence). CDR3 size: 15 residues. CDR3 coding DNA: TGCAGTGCTAGAGCGAGCGGGAGGGCCAGCGGGGAGCTGTTTTTT. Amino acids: CSARASGRASGELFF.

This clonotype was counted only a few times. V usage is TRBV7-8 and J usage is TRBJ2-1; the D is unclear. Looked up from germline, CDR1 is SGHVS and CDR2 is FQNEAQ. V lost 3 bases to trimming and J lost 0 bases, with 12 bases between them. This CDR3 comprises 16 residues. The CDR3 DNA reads TGTGCCAGCAGCTTCCCCTTCCGAAGCTCCTACAATGAGCAGTTCTTC. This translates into CASSFPFRSSYNEQFF.

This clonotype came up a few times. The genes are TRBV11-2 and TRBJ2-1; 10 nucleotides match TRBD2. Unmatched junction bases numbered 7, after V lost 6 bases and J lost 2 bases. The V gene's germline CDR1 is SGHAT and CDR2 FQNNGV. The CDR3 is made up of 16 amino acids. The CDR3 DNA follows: TGTGCCAGCAGGCATTGGACTAGCGGAACCTACAATGAGCAGTTCTTC. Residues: CASRHWTSGTYNEQFF.

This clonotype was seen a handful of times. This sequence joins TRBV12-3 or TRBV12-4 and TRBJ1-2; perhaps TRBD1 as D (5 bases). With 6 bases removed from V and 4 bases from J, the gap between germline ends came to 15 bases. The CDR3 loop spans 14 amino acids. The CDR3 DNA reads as TGTGCCAGCAGACCCCGACAGCTTCCCTATGGCTACACCTTC. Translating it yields CASRPRQLPYGYTF.

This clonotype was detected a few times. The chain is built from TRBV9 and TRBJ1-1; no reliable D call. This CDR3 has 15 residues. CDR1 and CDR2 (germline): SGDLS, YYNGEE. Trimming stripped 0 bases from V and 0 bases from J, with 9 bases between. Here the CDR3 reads CASSVVGNLNTEAFF. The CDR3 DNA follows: TGTGCCAGCAGCGTAGTGGGGAATCTGAACACTGAAGCTTTCTTT. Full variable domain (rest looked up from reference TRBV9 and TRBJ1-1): DSGVTQTPKHLITATGQRVTLRCSPRSGDLSVYWYQQSLDQGLQFLIQYYNGEERAKGNILERFSAQQFPDLHSELNLSSLELGDSALYFCASSVVGNLNTEAFFGQGTRLTVV.

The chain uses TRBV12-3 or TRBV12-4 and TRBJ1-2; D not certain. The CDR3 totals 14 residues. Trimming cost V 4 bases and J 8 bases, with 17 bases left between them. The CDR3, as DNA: TGTGCCAGCAGTTCAACGCCGCCCTATGGAGGCTACACCTTC. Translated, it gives CASSSTPPYGGYTF.

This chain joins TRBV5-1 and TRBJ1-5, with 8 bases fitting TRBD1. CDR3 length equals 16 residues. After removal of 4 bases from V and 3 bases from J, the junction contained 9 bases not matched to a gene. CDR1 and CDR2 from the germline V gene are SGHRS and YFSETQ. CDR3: CASSPSTGVDNQPQHF. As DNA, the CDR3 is TGCGCCAGCAGCCCGTCGACAGGGGTAGACAATCAGCCCCAGCATTTT.

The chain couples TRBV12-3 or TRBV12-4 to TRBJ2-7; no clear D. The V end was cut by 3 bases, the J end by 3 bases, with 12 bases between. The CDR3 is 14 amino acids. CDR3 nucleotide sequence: TGTGCCAGCAGTTTCTCCGGACCCTTCTACGAGCAGTACTTC. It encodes CASSFSGPFYEQYF.

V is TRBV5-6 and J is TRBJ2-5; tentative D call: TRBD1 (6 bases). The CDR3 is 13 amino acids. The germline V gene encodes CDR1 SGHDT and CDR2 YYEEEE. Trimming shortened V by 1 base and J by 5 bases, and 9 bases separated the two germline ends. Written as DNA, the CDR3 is TGTGCCAGCAGCTTGCCAGGGGACGAGACCCAGTACTTC. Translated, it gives CASSLPGDETQYF.

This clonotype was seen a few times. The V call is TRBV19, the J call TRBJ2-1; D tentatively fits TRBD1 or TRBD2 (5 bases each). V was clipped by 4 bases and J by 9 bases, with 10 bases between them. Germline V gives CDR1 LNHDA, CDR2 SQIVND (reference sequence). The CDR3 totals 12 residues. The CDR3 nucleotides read TGTGCCAGTAGTACCTGGGGGACTGAGCAGTTCTTC. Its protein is CASSTWGTEQFF.